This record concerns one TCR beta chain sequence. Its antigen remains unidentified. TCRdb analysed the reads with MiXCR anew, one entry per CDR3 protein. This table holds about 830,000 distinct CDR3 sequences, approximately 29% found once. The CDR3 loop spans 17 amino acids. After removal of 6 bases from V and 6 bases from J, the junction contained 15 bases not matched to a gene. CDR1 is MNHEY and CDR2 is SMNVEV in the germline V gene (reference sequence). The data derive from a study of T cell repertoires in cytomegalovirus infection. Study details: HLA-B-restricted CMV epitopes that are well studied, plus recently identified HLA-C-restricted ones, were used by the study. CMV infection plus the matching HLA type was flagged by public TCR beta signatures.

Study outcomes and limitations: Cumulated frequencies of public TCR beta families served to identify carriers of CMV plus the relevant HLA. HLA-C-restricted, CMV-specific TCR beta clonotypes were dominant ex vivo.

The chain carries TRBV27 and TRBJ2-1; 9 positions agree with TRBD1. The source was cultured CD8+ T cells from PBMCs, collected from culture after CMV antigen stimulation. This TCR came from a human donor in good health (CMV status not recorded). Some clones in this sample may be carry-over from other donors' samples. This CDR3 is CASRNGIEQGAVNEQFF. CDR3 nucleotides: TGTGCCAGCAGAAACGGGATCGAACAGGGGGCGGTCAATGAGCAGTTCTTC.